This TCR beta chain was captured by sequencing in a study of T cells expressing NK-cell markers. Study results and limitations: CD8+ T cells in six or seven donors included dominant NKG2C+ clonotypes at about 1.0-7.5%.

Production of TCR beta cDNA relied on 5'RACE template switching with UMIs. TCRdb re-called the 5' RACE reads, yielding one record per CDR3 amino acid sequence without DNA. This sample lists approximately 380,000 distinct CDR3 sequences; its ten largest clones have about 5.2%. A remark on this clonotype: What it binds is not known.

The sequence was collected from a man between 18 and 69 years old in good health. Sequencing used blood T cells: a sorted CD56 or NKG2C T cell subset, CD4+ or CD8+ T cells, or bulk PBMC T cells (not recorded which).

This CDR3 is CASRRRQLSTNEKLFF. The rearrangement links TRBV27 to TRBJ1-4; the D gene TCRdb calls, TRBD1, cannot be checked with no DNA. Germline CDR1 MNHEY, CDR2 SMNVEV (reference sequence). The CDR3 spans 16 residues.